The 24 T cell receptor beta chains below all came from one sample that was sequenced in a study of blood T cells in healthy people across ages. For the second PCR, which ran for 7 to 11 cycles, a sample-barcoded 5' primer and a J-beta primer mix were used. TCRdb redid the calling of the 5' RACE reads with MiXCR, one entry per CDR3 protein. The repertoire includes 1.5 million to 2 million distinct CDR3 sequences, 28% of them detected once, and 7.7% sits in the top ten. Source material: blood. These receptor sequences come from a woman aged 25 to 39 in good health.

The chain recombines TRBV7-2 with TRBJ1-2; D ambiguous. The V end lost 1 base, the J end lost 4 bases, and 10 bases lay between the germline ends. Looked up from germline, CDR1 is SGHTA and CDR2 is FQGNSA. CDR3 length: 14 amino acids. The CDR3 spells CASSLGALLYGYTF. As DNA, the CDR3 is TGTGCCAGCAGCTTAGGGGCCCTGCTCTATGGCTACACCTTC.

Concerning this clonotype: With a much larger clone just one base away, this may be a read error. The chain carries TRBV12-3 or TRBV12-4 and TRBJ2-1; D call uncertain. V was trimmed by 6 bases and J by 6 bases, leaving 12 bases between them. The CDR3 has 13 residues. This CDR3 reads CASSSDWCNEQFF. CDR3 bases: TGTGCCAGCAGCTCCGACTGGTGCAATGAGCAGTTCTTC.

For this clonotype: It may be a read error: a sequence one base away is much more abundant. The chain couples TRBV3-1 to TRBJ2-7, with no clear D. The germline V and J ends were trimmed by 8 bases and 2 bases, with 10 bases remaining between them. CDR3 length equals 12 residues. Germline CDR1 and CDR2: LGHDT and YNNKEL (reference sequence). CDR3 region: CASGSLAYEQYF. The CDR3 nucleotides are TGTGCCAGCGGAAGCCTCGCCTACGAGCAGTACTTC.

CDR3 amino acids: CASSYRNSAEAFF. Written as DNA, the CDR3 is TGTGCCAGCAGTTACAGGAATTCCGCGGAAGCTTTCTTT. V gene TRBV6-2 or TRBV6-3 combines with J gene TRBJ1-1; D gene unclear. There are 13 residues in the CDR3. The germline gives CDR1 MNHEY, CDR2 SVGEGT. V lost 2 bases to trimming and J lost 8 bases, with 12 bases between them.

This clonotype showed up many times. V usage is TRBV2 and J usage is TRBJ1-2; 7 nucleotides match TRBD1. The J segment lost 2 bases and the V segment lost 6 bases, leaving 3 bases of the junction unmatched. CDR3 size: 13 residues. Germline V gene lookup returns CDR1 SNHLY and CDR2 FYNNEI. The CDR3 nucleotides read TGTGCCAGCAGCGTACAGGGGAACTATGGCTACACCTTC. Its translation is CASSVQGNYGYTF.

V is TRBV6-2 or TRBV6-3 and J is TRBJ2-3; 7 nucleotides match TRBD2. This CDR3 is 14 amino acids long. V dropped 2 bases and J dropped 3; count of bases not matched to a gene: 2. Germline-derived CDR1 and CDR2 are MNHEY and SVGEGT. CDR3: CASSYPGGTDTQYF. The CDR3 bases are TGTGCCAGCAGTTACCCCGGGGGGACAGATACGCAGTATTTT.

This clonotype has just one count. The genes are TRBV20-1 and TRBJ2-3; TRBD2 is a possible D gene (6 bases). The V gene lost 3 bases and the J gene lost 0 bases, with 13 bases spanning the gap. The V gene's germline CDR1 is DFQATT and CDR2 SNEGSKA (reference sequence). The CDR3 contains 15 residues. In DNA form, the CDR3 reads TGCAGTGCTAGGTCTTCGGGGGAAAGCACAGATACGCAGTATTTT. Its protein product is CSARSSGESTDTQYF.

This chain joins TRBV5-1 and TRBJ1-6; D gene unclear. Germline-derived CDR1 and CDR2 are SGHRS and YFSETQ. This CDR3 contains 14 residues. With 0 bases removed from V and 7 bases from J, the gap between germline ends came to 8 bases. The CDR3 DNA sequence: TGCGCCAGCAGCTTGGCCAGTGAGAATTCACCCCTCCACTTT. Translation gives CASSLASENSPLHF.

Here the CDR3 DNA reads TGCAGTGCAGAGCCGGGACAGGGGGCCTATGGCTACACCTTC. Protein sequence: CSAEPGQGAYGYTF. The V gene is TRBV20-1, the J gene TRBJ1-2, with 12 positions matching TRBD1. The CDR3 totals 14 residues. V was pared by 6 bases and J by 4 bases, with 6 bases of the junction left unmatched. Germline V gene sequence: CDR1 DFQATT, CDR2 SNEGSKA (reference sequence).

This clonotype was seen more than once but under ten times. The chain carries TRBV27 and TRBJ1-1, with TRBD1 matching 7 bases. This CDR3 is built from 13 residues. Unmatched junction bases numbered 6, after V lost 5 bases and J lost 6 bases. CDR1 is MNHEY and CDR2 is SMNVEV in the germline V gene (reference sequence). The CDR3: CASSPRQGPEAFF. In DNA form, the CDR3 reads TGTGCCAGCAGTCCGAGACAGGGTCCTGAAGCTTTCTTT.

This clonotype was seen repeatedly, ten times or more. The chain has TRBV12-3 or TRBV12-4 and TRBJ2-1; 8 positions match TRBD2. The junction had 6 bases not matched to a gene; V was cut back by 6 bases and J by 5 bases. The CDR3 spans 14 residues. This CDR3 is CASSLLAGNNEQFF. CDR3 DNA sequence: TGTGCCAGCAGCTTGCTAGCGGGTAACAATGAGCAGTTCTTC.

This clonotype was detected a few times. J is TRBJ2-7 and V is TRBV27; 8 bases align to TRBD2. The CDR3 is 14 amino acids. Germline trimming cut 5 bases from V and 2 bases from J; bases unmatched to any gene: 5. Per germline, CDR1 MNHEY and CDR2 SMNVEV (reference sequence). The CDR3 protein is CASSIGGAAYEQYF. The CDR3 DNA reads as TGTGCCAGCAGTATCGGGGGGGCCGCCTACGAGCAGTACTTC.

J is TRBJ2-4 and V is TRBV20-1; D may be TRBD2 (6 bases). Matching the DNA end better, TRBJ2-5 makes the J call doubtful. Germline V gene sequence: CDR1 DFQATT, CDR2 SNEGSKA (reference sequence). This CDR3 comprises 14 residues. CDR3 amino acids: CSAALGASEETQYF. The CDR3 DNA sequence: TGCAGTGCCGCCCTCGGGGCTAGCGAAGAGACCCAGTACTTC.

In this sample, this clonotype turned up a few times. The chain couples TRBV7-8 to TRBJ1-2, with unresolved D. Germline values: CDR1 SGHVS, CDR2 FQNEAQ. The CDR3 runs to 13 residues. The V end lost 1 base, the J end lost 8 bases, and 11 bases lay between the germline ends. The CDR3 loop is CASSLEQRGGYTF. The CDR3 DNA follows: TGTGCCAGCAGCTTAGAACAGCGAGGGGGCTACACCTTC. Full variable domain (missing parts from reference TRBV7-8 and TRBJ1-2): GAGVSQSPRYKVAKRGQDVALRCDPISGHVSLFWYQQALGQGPEFLTYFQNEAQLDKSGLPSDRFFAERPEGSVSTLKIQRTQQEDSAVYLCASSLEQRGGYTFGSGTRLTVV.

This clonotype was counted between two and nine times. The chain couples TRBV5-1 to TRBJ1-2; TRBD1 matches 8 bases. V shed 4 bases, J shed 4 bases, and the junction held 6 bases outside the gene matches. The CDR3 contains 14 residues. The germline CDR1 and CDR2 sequences are SGHRS and YFSETQ. Written as DNA, the CDR3 is TGCGCCAGCAGCCCGGGACAGGACATCTATGGCTACACCTTC. It is translated as CASSPGQDIYGYTF. Full variable domain (rest looked up from reference TRBV5-1 and TRBJ1-2): KAGVTQTPRYLIKTRGQQVTLSCSPISGHRSVSWYQQTPGQGLQFLFEYFSETQRNKGNFPGRFSGRQFSNSRSEMNVSTLELGDSALYLCASSPGQDIYGYTFGSGTRLTVV.

This clonotype was seen a few times. The chain combines TRBV12-3 or TRBV12-4 with TRBJ2-5; D is perhaps TRBD1 or TRBD2 (5 bases each). Trimming shortened V by 5 bases and J by 6 bases, and 13 bases separated the two germline ends. This CDR3 is 13 amino acids long. CDR3 nucleotides: TGTGCCAGCAGTCTCGGGACGATGAAGACCCAGTACTTC. This sequence encodes CASSLGTMKTQYF.

The J gene is TRBJ2-4, the V gene TRBV6-2 or TRBV6-3, with 8 bases that match TRBD2. The junction had 18 bases not matched to a gene; V was cut back by 7 bases and J by 13 bases. This CDR3 spans 15 amino acids. Germline V lookup: CDR1 MNHEY, CDR2 SVGEGT. The CDR3 sequence: CASNGARGAYNEQYF. The CDR3 DNA reads TGTGCCAGCAATGGGGCGCGGGGGGCCTACAATGAGCAGTACTTC.

In this sample, this clonotype turned up a few times. CDR3 protein: CASSGGTSLTDTQYF. DNA of the CDR3: TGCGCCAGCAGCGGCGGGACTAGCCTTACAGATACGCAGTATTTT. The chain recombines TRBV5-1 with TRBJ2-3, with TRBD2 identical over 9 bases. Germline CDR1 reads SGHRS; CDR2 reads YFSETQ. V lost 4 bases to trimming and J lost 3 bases; unmatched junction nucleotides: 6. CDR3 length: 15 residues.

The gene calls are TRBV29-1 and TRBJ1-1; D is possibly TRBD1 (5 bases). Germline CDR1 reads SQVTM; CDR2 reads ANQGSEA. There are 13 residues in the CDR3. V lost 8 bases, J lost 9 bases, and 22 bases lay in between. Written as DNA, the CDR3 is TGCAGCAGCGCGGACACCGCAACACTGAAAGCTTTCTTT. It codes for CSSADTATLKAFF.

The rearrangement links TRBV29-1 to TRBJ2-5, with 9 bases matching TRBD2. This CDR3 region has 14 residues. J lost 2 bases, V lost 4 bases, and 5 bases had no gene match. CDR1 and CDR2 (germline): SQVTM, ANQGSEA. The CDR3 spells CSVARLAEQETQYF. In DNA, the CDR3 is TGCAGCGTTGCCCGACTAGCGGAACAAGAGACCCAGTACTTC.

This clonotype showed up just a few times. The V call is TRBV7-2, the J call TRBJ1-4, with D hard to call. V gave up 6 bases and J gave up 5 bases, with 13 bases separating them. The germline gives CDR1 SGHTA, CDR2 FQGNSA. The CDR3 totals 14 residues. This chain's CDR3 is CASRVGPGNEKLFF. CDR3 DNA: TGTGCCAGCAGGGTCGGGCCAGGAAATGAAAAACTGTTTTTT.

The V gene is TRBV20-1, the J gene TRBJ2-1; 7 bases are shared with TRBD2. This CDR3 is built from 15 residues. Looked up from germline, CDR1 is DFQATT and CDR2 is SNEGSKA (reference sequence). Germline trimming cut 5 bases from V and 8 bases from J; bases unmatched to any gene: 15. The CDR3: CSAGPTSAGYDEQFF. DNA of the CDR3: TGCAGTGCTGGGCCCACTAGCGCAGGGTACGATGAGCAGTTCTTC.

This clonotype was observed a handful of times. The genes are TRBV5-1 and TRBJ2-1; 8 bases align to TRBD2. Trimming took 5 bases from V and 5 from J; bases not matched to a gene: 12. CDR3 length equals 16 residues. Germline V gives CDR1 SGHRS, CDR2 YFSETQ. In nucleotides, the CDR3 is TGCGCCAGCAGGGTAGCGGGAAACTTCCGTGACAATGAGCAGTTCTTC. Protein: CASRVAGNFRDNEQFF.

Ten or more counts support this clonotype. The J gene is TRBJ2-5, the V gene TRBV7-6; TRBD2 agrees at 7 bases. CDR3 length: 14 amino acids. Germline V lookup: CDR1 SGHVS, CDR2 FNYEAQ. V was pared by 4 bases and J by 5 bases, with 7 bases of the junction left unmatched. In nucleotides, the CDR3 is TGTGCCAGCAGCTCTCCCGGGACTATTGAGACCCAGTACTTC. Its protein is CASSSPGTIETQYF.